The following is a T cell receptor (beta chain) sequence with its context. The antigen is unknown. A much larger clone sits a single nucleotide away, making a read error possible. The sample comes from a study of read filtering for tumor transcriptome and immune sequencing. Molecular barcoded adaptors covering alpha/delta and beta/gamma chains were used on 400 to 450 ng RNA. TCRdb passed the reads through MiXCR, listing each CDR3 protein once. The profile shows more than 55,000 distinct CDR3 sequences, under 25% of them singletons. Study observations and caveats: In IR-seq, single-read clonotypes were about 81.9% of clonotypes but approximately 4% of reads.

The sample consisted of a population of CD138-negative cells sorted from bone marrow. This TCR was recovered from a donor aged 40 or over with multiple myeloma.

CDR3 nucleotides: TGTGCCTGCAGTGCGTCCTGGTGGACTGAAGCTTTCTTT. It is translated as CACSASWWTEAFF. J is TRBJ1-1 and V is TRBV28; D is uncertain. CDR3 length: 13 residues. Germline V CDR1 and CDR2: MDHEN, SYDVKM.